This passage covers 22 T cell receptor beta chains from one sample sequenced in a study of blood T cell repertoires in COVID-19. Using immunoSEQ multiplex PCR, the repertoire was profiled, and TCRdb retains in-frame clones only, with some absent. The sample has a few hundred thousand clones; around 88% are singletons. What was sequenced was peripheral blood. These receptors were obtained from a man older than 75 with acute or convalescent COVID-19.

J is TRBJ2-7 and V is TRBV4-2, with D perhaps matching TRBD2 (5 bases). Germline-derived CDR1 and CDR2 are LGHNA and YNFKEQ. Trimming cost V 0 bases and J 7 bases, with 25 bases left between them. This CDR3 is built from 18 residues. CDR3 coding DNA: TGTGCCAGCAGCCAAGATAGATATTCGGCCAGAGGGCAGAGGGAGCAGTACTTC. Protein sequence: CASSQDRYSARGQREQYF.

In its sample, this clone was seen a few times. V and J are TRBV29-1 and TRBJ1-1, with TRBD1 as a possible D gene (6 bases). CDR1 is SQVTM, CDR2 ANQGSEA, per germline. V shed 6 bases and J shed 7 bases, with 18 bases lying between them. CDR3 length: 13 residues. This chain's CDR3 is CSVGRGGAIEAFF. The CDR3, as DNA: TGCAGCGTGGGGCGAGGGGGGGCTATTGAAGCTTTCTTT. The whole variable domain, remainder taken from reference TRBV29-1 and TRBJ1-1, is SAVISQKPSRDICQRGTSLTIQCQVDSQVTMMFWYRQQPGQSLTLIATANQGSEATYESGFVIDKFPISRPNLTFSTLTVSNMSPEDSSIYLCSVGRGGAIEAFFGQGTRLTVV.

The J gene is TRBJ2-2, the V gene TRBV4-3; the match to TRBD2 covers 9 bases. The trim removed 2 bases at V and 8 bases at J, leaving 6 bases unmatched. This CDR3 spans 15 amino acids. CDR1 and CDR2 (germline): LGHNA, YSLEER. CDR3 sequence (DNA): TGCGCCAGCAGCCAATCGGCTAGCGGGGTGGGGGAGCTGTTTTTT. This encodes CASSQSASGVGELFF.

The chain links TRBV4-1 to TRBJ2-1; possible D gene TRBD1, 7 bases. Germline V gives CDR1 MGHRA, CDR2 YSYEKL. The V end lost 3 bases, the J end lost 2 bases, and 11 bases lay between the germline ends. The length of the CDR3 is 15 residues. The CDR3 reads CASSQTGTAYNEQFF. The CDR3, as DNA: TGCGCCAGCAGCCAGACAGGGACTGCCTACAATGAGCAGTTCTTC.

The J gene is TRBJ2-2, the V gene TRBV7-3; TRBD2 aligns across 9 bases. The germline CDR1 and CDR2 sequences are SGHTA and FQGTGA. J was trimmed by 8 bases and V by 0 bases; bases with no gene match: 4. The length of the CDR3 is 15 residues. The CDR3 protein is CASSLTASGKGELFF. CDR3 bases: TGTGCCAGCAGCTTAACAGCTAGCGGGAAAGGGGAGCTGTTTTTT.

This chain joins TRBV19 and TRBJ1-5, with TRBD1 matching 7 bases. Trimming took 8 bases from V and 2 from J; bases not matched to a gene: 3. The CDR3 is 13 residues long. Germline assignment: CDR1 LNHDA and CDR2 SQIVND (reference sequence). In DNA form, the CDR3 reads TGTGCCAGTTGGGACAGTCGCAATCAGCCCCAGCATTTT. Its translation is CASWDSRNQPQHF.

The DNA for the CDR3 is TGTGCCAGCAGCGGAGTGGAGGGCACTGAAGCTTTCTTT. This codes for CASSGVEGTEAFF. V and J are TRBV6-4 and TRBJ1-1; no reliable D call. The germline V gene encodes CDR1 MRHNA and CDR2 SNTAGT. Trimming took off 6 bases at V and 4 bases at J, with 12 bases between the two ends. The CDR3 is 13 amino acids.

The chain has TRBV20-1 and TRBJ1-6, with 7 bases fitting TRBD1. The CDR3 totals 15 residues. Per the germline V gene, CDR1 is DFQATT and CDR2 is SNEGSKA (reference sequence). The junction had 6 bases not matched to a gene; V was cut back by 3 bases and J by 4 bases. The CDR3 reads CSASTGTDYNSPLHF. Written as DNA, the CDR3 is TGCAGTGCTAGTACCGGGACAGATTATAATTCACCCCTCCACTTT.

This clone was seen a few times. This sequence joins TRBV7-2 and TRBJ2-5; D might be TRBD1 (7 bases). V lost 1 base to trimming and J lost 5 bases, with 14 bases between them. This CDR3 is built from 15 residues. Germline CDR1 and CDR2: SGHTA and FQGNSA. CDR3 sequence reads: CASSLDQGGQETQYF. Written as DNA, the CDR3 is TGTGCCAGCAGCTTAGACCAGGGGGGCCAGGAGACCCAGTACTTC.

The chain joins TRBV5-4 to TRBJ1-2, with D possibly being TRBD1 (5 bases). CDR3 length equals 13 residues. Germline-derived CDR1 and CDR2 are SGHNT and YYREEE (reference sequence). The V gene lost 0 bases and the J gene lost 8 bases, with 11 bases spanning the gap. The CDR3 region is CASSLARPGGYTF. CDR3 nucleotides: TGTGCCAGCAGCTTGGCACGCCCAGGGGGCTACACCTTC.

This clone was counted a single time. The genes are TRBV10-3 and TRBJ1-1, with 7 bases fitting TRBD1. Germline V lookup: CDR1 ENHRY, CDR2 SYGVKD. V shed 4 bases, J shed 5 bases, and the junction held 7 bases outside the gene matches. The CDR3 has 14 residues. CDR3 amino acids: CAISARPGGTEAFF. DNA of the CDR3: TGTGCCATCAGTGCTCGACCAGGGGGGACTGAAGCTTTCTTT.

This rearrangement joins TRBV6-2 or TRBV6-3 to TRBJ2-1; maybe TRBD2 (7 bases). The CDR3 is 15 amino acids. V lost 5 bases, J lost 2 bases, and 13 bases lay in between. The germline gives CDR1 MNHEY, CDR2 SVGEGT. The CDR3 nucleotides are TGTGCCAGCAGTCTCGGGGGGCCAGCCTACAATGAGCAGTTCTTC. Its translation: CASSLGGPAYNEQFF.

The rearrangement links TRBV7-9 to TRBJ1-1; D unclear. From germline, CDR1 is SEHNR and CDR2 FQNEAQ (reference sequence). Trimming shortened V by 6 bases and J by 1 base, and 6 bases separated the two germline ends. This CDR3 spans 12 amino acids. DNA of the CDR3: TGTGCCAGCAGGGGCCCGAACACTGAAGCTTTCTTT. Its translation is CASRGPNTEAFF.

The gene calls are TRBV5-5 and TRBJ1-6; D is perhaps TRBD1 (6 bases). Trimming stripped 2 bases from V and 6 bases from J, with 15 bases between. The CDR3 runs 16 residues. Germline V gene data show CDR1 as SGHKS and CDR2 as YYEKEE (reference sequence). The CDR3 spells CASSLQGLMLNSPLHF. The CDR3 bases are TGTGCCAGCAGCTTACAGGGTCTCATGCTTAATTCACCCCTCCACTTT.

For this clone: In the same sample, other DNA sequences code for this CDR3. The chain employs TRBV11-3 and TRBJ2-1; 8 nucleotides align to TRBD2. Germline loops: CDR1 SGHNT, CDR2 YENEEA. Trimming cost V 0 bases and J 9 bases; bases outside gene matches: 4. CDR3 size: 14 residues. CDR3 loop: CASSLDGLAGEQFF. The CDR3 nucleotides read TGTGCCAGCAGCTTAGATGGGCTAGCGGGTGAGCAGTTCTTC.

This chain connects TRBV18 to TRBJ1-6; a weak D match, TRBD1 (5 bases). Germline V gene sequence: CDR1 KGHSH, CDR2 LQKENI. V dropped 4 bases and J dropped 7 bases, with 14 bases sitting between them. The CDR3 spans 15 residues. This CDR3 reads CASSLRTPENSPLHF. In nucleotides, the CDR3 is TGTGCCAGCTCACTACGGACACCTGAGAATTCACCCCTCCACTTT. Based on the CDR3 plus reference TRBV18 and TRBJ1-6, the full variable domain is NAGVMQNPRHLVRRRGQEARLRCSPMKGHSHVYWYRQLPEEGLKFMVYLQKENIIDESGMPKERFSAEFPKEGPSILRIQQVVRGDSAAYFCASSLRTPENSPLHFGNGTRLTVT.

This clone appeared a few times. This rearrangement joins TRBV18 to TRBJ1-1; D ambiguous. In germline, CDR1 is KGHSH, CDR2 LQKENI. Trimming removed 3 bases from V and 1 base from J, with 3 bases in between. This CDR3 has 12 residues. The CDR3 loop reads CASSPRNTEAFF. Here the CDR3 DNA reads TGTGCCAGCTCACCGCGGAACACTGAAGCTTTCTTT. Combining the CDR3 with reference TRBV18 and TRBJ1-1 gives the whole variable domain NAGVMQNPRHLVRRRGQEARLRCSPMKGHSHVYWYRQLPEEGLKFMVYLQKENIIDESGMPKERFSAEFPKEGPSILRIQQVVRGDSAAYFCASSPRNTEAFFGQGTRLTVV.

Here the CDR3 reads CASRLQGDTGELFF. The DNA for the CDR3 is TGTGCCAGCAGGCTCCAGGGGGACACCGGGGAGCTGTTTTTT. The chain links TRBV28 to TRBJ2-2; 7 bases map to TRBD1. Germline V lookup: CDR1 MDHEN, CDR2 SYDVKM. With 6 bases clipped from V and 3 bases from J, the junction kept 4 bases outside the gene matches. The CDR3 loop spans 14 amino acids. Combining the CDR3 with reference TRBV28 and TRBJ2-2 gives the whole variable domain DVKVTQSSRYLVKRTGEKVFLECVQDMDHENMFWYRQDPGLGLRLIYFSYDVKMKEKGDIPEGYSVSREKKERFSLILESASTNQTSMYLCASRLQGDTGELFFGEGSRLTVL.

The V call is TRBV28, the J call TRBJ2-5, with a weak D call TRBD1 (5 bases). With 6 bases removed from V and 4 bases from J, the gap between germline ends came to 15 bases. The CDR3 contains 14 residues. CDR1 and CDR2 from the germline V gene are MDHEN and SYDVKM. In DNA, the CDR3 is TGTGCCAGCAGCCAGACAGCCATCCCAGAGACCCAGTACTTC. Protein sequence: CASSQTAIPETQYF.

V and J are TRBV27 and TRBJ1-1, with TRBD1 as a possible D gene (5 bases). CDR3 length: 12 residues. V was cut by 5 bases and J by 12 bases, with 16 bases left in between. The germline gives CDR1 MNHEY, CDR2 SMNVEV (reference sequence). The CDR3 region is CASSQLGGDSFF. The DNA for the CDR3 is TGTGCCAGCAGTCAACTCGGGGGGGACTCTTTCTTT.

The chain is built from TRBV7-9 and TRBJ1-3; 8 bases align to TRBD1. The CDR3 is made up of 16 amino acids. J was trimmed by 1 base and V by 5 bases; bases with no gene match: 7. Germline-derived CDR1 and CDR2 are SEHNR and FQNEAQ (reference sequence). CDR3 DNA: TGTGCCAGCAGCATACAATGGACAGGGTCTGGAAACACCATATATTTT. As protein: CASSIQWTGSGNTIYF.

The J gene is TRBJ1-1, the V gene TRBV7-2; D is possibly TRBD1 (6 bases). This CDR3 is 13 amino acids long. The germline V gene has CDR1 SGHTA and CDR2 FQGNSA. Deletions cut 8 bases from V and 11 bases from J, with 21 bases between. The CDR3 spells CASRIGEQGSAFF. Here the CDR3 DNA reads TGTGCCAGCCGTATCGGGGAACAGGGTAGCGCTTTCTTT.